This TCR beta chain was sequenced during a study of cytomegalovirus exposure and HLA in healthy donors. For the study at large: Unique TCR beta sequences numbering around 110 million came from around 180 million T cells in an earlier analysis. Unique TCRs numbering some 77 million, obtained from HLA-typed donors, made up an early data release.

Study conclusions and caveats: It was reportedly the case that the classifier diagnosed cytomegalovirus status with high specificity and sensitivity.

For this clone: Antigen unknown.

CDR1 and CDR2 (germline): ENHRY, SYGVKD. The V gene lost 2 bases and the J gene lost 1 base, with 6 bases spanning the gap. This CDR3 region has 13 residues. The primer mix had 60 Vbeta and 13 Jbeta primers. Source study methods: Counted up in a later analysis, unique TCR beta chains came to some 72 million, with around 12 million shared. Sequencing was performed with immunoSEQ multiplex PCR; in TCRdb, only in-frame clones are kept and a portion is missing. That table supplies the V and J calls and clone size; D and trimming were determined from the DNA. The sample lists roughly 110,000 clones, 74% occurring once.

What was sequenced was PBMCs. The TCR comes from a woman aged 40 to 49 in good health and CMV-seropositive. The V call is TRBV10-3, the J call TRBJ2-7; a possible D gene is TRBD1 (6 bases). The CDR3 DNA reads as TGTGCCATCAGTGAGGGACAGTCCTACGAGCAGTACTTC. Its protein is CAISEGQSYEQYF.